This T cell receptor beta chain is from a study of T cells in Graves' hyperthyroidism and ophthalmopathy. Regions amplified from RNA transcripts were the TCR beta CDR3 regions. The TCR CDR3 first-round RT-PCR relied on the HTBI primer set. TCRdb called the multiplex PCR reads again in MiXCR, with one record for every CDR3 protein. The sample carries about 400,000 distinct CDR3 sequences, 15% to 19% recorded once. This clonotype was seen only a few times. This CDR3 comprises 14 residues. CDR1 and CDR2 from the germline V gene are SQVTM and ANQGSEA. Germline trimming cut 7 bases from V and 2 bases from J; bases unmatched to any gene: 7. Stable hyperthyroidism: no ophthalmopathy progression over 18 months of follow-up.

The clonotype was recovered from a woman between 18 and 29 years old with Graves' hyperthyroidism. Specimen: blood. The V and J genes are TRBV29-1 and TRBJ2-3, with 9 bases identical to TRBD1. The DNA for the CDR3 is TGCAGCGCCGATCGGACAGGGGTCACAGATACGCAGTATTTT. It translates to CSADRTGVTDTQYF.